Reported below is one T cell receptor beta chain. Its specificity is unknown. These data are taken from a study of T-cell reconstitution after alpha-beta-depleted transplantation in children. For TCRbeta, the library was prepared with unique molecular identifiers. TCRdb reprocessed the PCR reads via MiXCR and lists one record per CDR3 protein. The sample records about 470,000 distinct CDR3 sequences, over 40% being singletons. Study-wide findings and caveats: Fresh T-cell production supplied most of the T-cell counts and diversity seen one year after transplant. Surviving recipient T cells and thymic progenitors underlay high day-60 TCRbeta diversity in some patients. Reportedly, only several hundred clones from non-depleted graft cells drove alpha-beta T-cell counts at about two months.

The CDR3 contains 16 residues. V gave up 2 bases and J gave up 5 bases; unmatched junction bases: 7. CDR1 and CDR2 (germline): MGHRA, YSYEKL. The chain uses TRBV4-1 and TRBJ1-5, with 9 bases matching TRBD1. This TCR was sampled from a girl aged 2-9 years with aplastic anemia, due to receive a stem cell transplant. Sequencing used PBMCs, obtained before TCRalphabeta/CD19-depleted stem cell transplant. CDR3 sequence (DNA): TGCGCCAGCAGCCAAACACCGGGACAGGGTTATCAGCCCCAGCATTTT. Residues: CASSQTPGQGYQPQHF.